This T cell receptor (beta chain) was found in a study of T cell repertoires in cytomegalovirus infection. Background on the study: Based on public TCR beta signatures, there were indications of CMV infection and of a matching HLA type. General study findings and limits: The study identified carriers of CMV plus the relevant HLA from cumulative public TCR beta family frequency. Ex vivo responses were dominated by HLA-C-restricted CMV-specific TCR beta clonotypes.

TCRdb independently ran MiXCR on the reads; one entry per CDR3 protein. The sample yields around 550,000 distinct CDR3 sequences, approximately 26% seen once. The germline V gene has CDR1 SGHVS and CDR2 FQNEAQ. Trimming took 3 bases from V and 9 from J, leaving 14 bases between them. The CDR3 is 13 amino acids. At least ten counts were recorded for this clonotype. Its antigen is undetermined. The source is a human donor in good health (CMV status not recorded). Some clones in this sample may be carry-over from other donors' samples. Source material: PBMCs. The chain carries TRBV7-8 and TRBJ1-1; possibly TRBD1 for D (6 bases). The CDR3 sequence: CASSFRGANKAFF. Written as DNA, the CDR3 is TGTGCCAGCAGCTTTCGGGGGGCAAATAAAGCTTTCTTT.